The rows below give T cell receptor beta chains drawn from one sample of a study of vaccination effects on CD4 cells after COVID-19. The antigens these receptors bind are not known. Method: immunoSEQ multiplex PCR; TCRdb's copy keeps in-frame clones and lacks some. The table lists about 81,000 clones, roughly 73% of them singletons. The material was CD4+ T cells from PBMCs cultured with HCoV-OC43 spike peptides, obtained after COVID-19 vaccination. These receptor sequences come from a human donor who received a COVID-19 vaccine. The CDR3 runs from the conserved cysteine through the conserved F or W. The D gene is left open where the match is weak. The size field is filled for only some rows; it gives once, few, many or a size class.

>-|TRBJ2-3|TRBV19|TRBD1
CASRRQGVTDTQYF
TGTGCCAGTAGAAGACAGGGTGTCACAGATACGCAGTATTTT
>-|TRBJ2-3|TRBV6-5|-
CASIRGPEITDTQYF
TGTGCCAGCATACGGGGGCCGGAAATCACAGATACGCAGTATTTT
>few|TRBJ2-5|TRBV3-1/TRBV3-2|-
CASSQARTARETQYF
TGTGCCAGCAGCCAAGCTCGGACAGCCCGGGAGACCCAGTACTTC
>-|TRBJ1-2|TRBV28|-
CASSLRYGYTF
TGTGCCAGCAGTTTGAGGTATGGCTACACCTTC
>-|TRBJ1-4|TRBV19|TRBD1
CASSPDRVFEKLFF
TGTGCCAGTAGTCCCGACAGGGTATTTGAAAAACTGTTTTTT
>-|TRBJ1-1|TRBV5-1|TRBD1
CASGGQGHEGNTEAFF
TGCGCCAGCGGCGGACAGGGCCACGAGGGGAACACTGAAGCTTTCTTT
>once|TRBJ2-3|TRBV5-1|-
CASKLLGGGSSTDTQYF
TGCGCCAGCAAGCTTCTGGGGGGAGGATCTAGCACAGATACGCAGTATTTT
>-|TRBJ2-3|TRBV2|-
CASGGLGRDTQYF
TGTGCCAGCGGGGGTCTCGGGCGAGATACGCAGTATTTT
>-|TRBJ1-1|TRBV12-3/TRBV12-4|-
CASFRKTEAFF
TGTGCCAGCTTCAGGAAAACTGAAGCTTTCTTT
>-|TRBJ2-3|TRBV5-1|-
CASRADLGTDTQYF
TGCGCCAGTCGCGCCGACCTGGGCACAGATACGCAGTATTTT
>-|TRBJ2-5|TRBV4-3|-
CASSQAGRYPQETQYF
TGCGCCAGCAGCCAAGCCGGCCGGTACCCCCAAGAGACCCAGTACTTC
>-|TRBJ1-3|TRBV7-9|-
CASSLALSSGNTIYF
TGTGCCAGCAGCTTAGCACTTTCCTCTGGAAACACCATATATTTT
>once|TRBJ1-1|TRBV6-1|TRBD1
CASSEVVAGGVAFF
TGTGCCAGCAGTGAAGTTGTGGCAGGGGGTGTAGCTTTCTTT
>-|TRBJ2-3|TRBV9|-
CASSGGRGPTDTQYF
TGTGCCAGCAGCGGAGGGAGGGGGCCGACAGATACGCAGTATTTT
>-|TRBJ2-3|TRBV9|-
CASSTGGGPNTDTQYF
TGTGCCAGCAGCACCGGTGGAGGACCGAACACAGATACGCAGTATTTT
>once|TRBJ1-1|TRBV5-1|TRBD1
CASWPGQGMNTEAFF
TGCGCCAGCTGGCCCGGACAGGGGATGAACACTGAAGCTTTCTTT
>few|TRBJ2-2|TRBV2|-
CASMSQGGTGELFF
TGTGCCAGCATGTCCCAGGGGGGGACCGGGGAGCTGTTTTTT
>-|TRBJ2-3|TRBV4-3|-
CASSQQGTDTQYF
TGCGCCAGCAGCCAGCAGGGGACAGATACGCAGTATTTT
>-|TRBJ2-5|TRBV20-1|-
CSGRDLETQYF
TGCAGTGGACGGGACTTAGAGACCCAGTACTTC
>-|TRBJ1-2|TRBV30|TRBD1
CACSTGGLGYTF
TGTGCCTGTTCAACAGGGGGCCTTGGCTACACCTTC
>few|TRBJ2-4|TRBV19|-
CASRTRQGGNIQYF
TGTGCCAGTAGAACTCGACAGGGAGGGAACATTCAGTACTTC
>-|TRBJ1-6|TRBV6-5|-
CASRPRGDGNSPLHF
TGTGCCAGCAGGCCCCGTGGGGATGGTAATTCACCCCTCCACTTT
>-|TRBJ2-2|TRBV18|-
CASSLASTGELFF
TGTGCCAGCTCACTAGCAAGTACCGGGGAGCTGTTTTTT
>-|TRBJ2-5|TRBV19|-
CASSRQGYRETQYF
TGTGCCAGTAGCCGTCAGGGGTATCGAGAGACCCAGTACTTC
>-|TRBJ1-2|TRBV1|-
CTSGLDRTTNYGYTF
TGCACCAGCGGATTGGACAGGACCACTAACTATGGCTACACCTTC
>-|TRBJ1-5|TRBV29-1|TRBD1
CSATTGIYQPQHF
TGCAGCGCAACGACAGGGATCTATCAGCCCCAGCATTTT
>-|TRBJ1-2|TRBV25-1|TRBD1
CASSAGTGGLSGYTF
TGTGCCAGCAGTGCAGGGACAGGGGGTCTCTCTGGCTACACCTTC
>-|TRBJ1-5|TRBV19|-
CASSIQAYSNQPQHF
TGTGCCAGTAGTATACAGGCTTATAGCAATCAGCCCCAGCATTTT
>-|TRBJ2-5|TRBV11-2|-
CASSWVRSETQYF
TGTGCCAGCAGCTGGGTAAGGTCGGAGACCCAGTACTTC
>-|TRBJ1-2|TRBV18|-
CASSLTDGQASTNYGYTF
TGTGCCAGCTCACTAACGGACGGACAAGCCTCTACTAACTATGGCTACACCTTC
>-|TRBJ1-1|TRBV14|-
CASSQSRGTEAFF
TGTGCCAGCAGCCAGAGCCGGGGCACTGAAGCTTTCTTT
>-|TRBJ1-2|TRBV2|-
CASSEALEVDYGYTF
TGTGCCAGCAGTGAAGCCCTCGAGGTGGACTATGGCTACACCTTC
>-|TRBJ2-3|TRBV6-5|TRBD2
CASKGGGAVADTQYF
TGTGCCAGCAAGGGCGGGGGGGCCGTCGCAGATACGCAGTATTTT
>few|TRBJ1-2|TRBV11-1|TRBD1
CASSTYRQGDYGYTF
TGTGCCAGCAGCACATATCGACAGGGCGACTATGGCTACACCTTC
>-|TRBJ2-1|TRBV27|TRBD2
CASTARTSGAYNEQFF
TGTGCCAGCACCGCCAGGACTAGCGGGGCCTACAATGAGCAGTTCTTC
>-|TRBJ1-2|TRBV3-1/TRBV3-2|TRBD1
CASSQQDRGNYGYTF
TGTGCCAGCAGCCAACAGGACAGGGGAAACTATGGCTACACCTTC
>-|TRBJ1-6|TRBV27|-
CASSEGAYNSPLHF
TGTGCCAGCAGTGAAGGAGCTTATAATTCACCCCTCCACTTT
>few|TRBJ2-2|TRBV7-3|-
CASSSLGGNTGELFF
TGTGCCAGCAGCTCTCTTGGGGGGAACACCGGGGAGCTGTTTTTT
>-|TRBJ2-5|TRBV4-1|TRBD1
CASSQLSLGQGTQETQYF
TGCGCCAGCAGCCAGCTGTCTTTGGGACAGGGGACCCAAGAGACCCAGTACTTC
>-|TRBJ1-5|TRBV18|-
CASSRDTYQPQHF
TGTGCCAGCTCACGGGACACCTATCAGCCCCAGCATTTT
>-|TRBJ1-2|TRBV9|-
CASSVGVNDYGYTF
TGTGCCAGCAGCGTAGGGGTTAATGACTATGGCTACACCTTC
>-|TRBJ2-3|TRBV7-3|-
CASSLSWRDTQYF
TGTGCCAGCAGCTTAAGCTGGAGGGATACGCAGTATTTT
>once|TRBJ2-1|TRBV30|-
CAWGRDLTLGEQFF
TGTGCCTGGGGTCGGGACCTAACTTTAGGGGAGCAGTTCTTC
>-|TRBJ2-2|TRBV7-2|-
CASSFPGAGTGELFF
TGTGCCAGCAGCTTCCCAGGGGCGGGAACCGGGGAGCTGTTTTTT
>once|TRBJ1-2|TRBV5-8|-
CASSFQKITIGYTF
TGTGCCAGCAGCTTCCAGAAGATAACTATTGGCTACACCTTC
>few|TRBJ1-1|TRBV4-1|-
CASSQDRSSPTEAFF
TGCGCCAGCAGCCAAGATCGGAGCTCTCCCACTGAAGCTTTCTTT
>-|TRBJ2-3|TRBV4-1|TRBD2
CASSQEGAGLSTDTQYF
TGCGCCAGCAGCCAAGAGGGAGCGGGGCTAAGCACAGATACGCAGTATTTT
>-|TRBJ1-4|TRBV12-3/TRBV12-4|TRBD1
CASSITQGGKLFF
TGTGCCAGCAGTATAACGCAGGGGGGGAAACTGTTTTTT
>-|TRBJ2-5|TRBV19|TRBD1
CASSIDTTGIQETQYF
TGTGCCAGTAGTATAGACACGACAGGGATTCAAGAGACCCAGTACTTC